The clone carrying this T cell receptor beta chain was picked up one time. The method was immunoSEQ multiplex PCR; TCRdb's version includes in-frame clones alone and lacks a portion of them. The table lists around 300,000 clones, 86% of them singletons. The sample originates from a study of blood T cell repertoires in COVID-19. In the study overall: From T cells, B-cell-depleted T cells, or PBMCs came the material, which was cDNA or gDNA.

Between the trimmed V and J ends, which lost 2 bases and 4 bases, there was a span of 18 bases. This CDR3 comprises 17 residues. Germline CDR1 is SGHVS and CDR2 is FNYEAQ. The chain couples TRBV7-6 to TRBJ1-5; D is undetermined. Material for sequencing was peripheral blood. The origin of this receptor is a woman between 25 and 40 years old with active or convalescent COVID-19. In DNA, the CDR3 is TGTGCCAGCAGCTTAAATTCAGGTATCAAAGTTAATCAGCCCCAGCATTTT. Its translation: CASSLNSGIKVNQPQHF.